This paragraph reports one T cell receptor (beta chain). This entry belongs to a study of blood T cell repertoires in COVID-19. V was cut by 2 bases and J by 0 bases, with 7 bases left in between. CDR1 is MNHNY and CDR2 is SVGAGI in the germline V gene (reference sequence). The CDR3 is made up of 14 amino acids. During active infection, Seattle patients enrolled and were then monitored through disease. Original analysis: Using reference gene primer amplification, nucleated cell counts were estimated. TCRdb keeps only in-frame clones here, not all; method: immunoSEQ multiplex PCR. That table furnishes V, J and clone size, whereas the DNA furnished D and trimming. Found here are about 50,000 clones, about 89% of them singletons; the top ten hold 2% to 2.5%.

Sequencing used peripheral blood. The chain joins TRBV6-6 to TRBJ1-1; tentative D call: TRBD1 (6 bases). This clonotype was sampled from an elderly woman with COVID-19, enrolled during active disease. The CDR3 protein is CASSYRDMNTEAFF. CDR3 sequence (DNA): TGTGCCAGCAGTTACAGGGACATGAACACTGAAGCTTTCTTT.